This TCR beta chain comes out of a study of Graves' ophthalmopathy and Graves' hyperthyroidism (dated by TCRdb to 2016 to 2019). Notes on the research overall: Peripheral blood was collected at initial diagnosis, prior to any treatment. TCR beta repertoire signatures were used to distinguish Graves' ophthalmopathy from Graves' hyperthyroidism and to predict progression to ophthalmopathy. In total, 135 blood samples were TCR-sequenced: 43 ophthalmopathy, under 85 hyperthyroidism and approximately 17 hyperthyroidism-to-ophthalmopathy patients. A discovery set of 95 to 100 patients (about 45 ophthalmopathy, around 57 stable hyperthyroidism) was enrolled to explore V-J signatures distinguishing ophthalmopathy from hyperthyroidism. An independent validation cohort comprised roughly 20 hyperthyroidism patients and roughly 15 patients who later progressed from hyperthyroidism to ophthalmopathy. In roughly six hyperthyroidism patients, the T-cell repertoire of thyroid tissue was compared with the T-cell repertoire of blood. Following sample collection, hyperthyroidism patients were given methimazole at a starting dose of 30 mg daily, and ophthalmopathy patients were given high-dose intravenous methylprednisolone.

For repertoire sequencing, TCR beta CDR3 regions were amplified from RNA transcripts. The first round of RT-PCR was done with HTBI primers and the Qiagen OneStep RT-PCR kit, and was followed by a second round of multiplex PCR, then size selection and purification. Libraries were sequenced on an Illumina HiSeq2000 using paired-end 100 bp reads. Per the original workflow: Reads were processed with SOAPnuke, discarding reads with adapters, uncalled bases, mean Phred below 15, or no exact constant-primer or identifier match. High-quality paired reads were merged with COPE v1.2.5. Each unique nucleotide sequence was treated as a clonotype, and MiTCR v1.1 was used to align the clonotypes to the IMGT TRB V, D and J references. The analysis was limited to V-J combinations with a frequency above 0.0001, which together covered roughly 99% of the repertoires. For each V-J combination, a TCR clonal expansion and chaos score was defined as the ratio of F50 clonal expansion to chaos observed in the TCRdist matrix. Welch's t-statistics and random forest were used to reduce features to about a dozen V-J combinations, which were fed into a naive Bayes classifier. The similarity between thyroid and blood repertoires was quantified using the Morisita-Horn index. Using fastp trimming at Q25 and MiXCR clonotype assembly, TCRdb reanalyzed the public sequencing data and kept in-frame beta chains. One record per CDR3 amino acid sequence lists the most common genes and DNA. These V and J calls originate from TCRdb's pipeline instead of the authors' own analysis. The sample profile shows 500,000 to 800,000 distinct CDR3 sequences; roughly 39% of them were found once. The top ten clonotypes cover under 3.5% of the sample.

This clonotype was counted a few times. Its antigen is still unknown. Base qualities are not recorded, but no much larger clone differs from it by a single base. The research as a whole found: In validation, the model predicted ophthalmopathy progression with about 71% sensitivity and roughly 72% specificity; 12 predicted patients were CT-confirmed with GO in a median of 6.5 months. Ophthalmopathy was separated from stable hyperthyroidism by the 13-signature model with 85% to 90% sensitivity and roughly 82% specificity in cross-validation and with 80%/75% in the test set. No statistical method was used to set the sample size in advance, and the investigators knew which group each participant was assigned to. Most of the expanded thyroid clonotypes with a frequency above 0.001 were also detected in blood, and it was suggested that the thyroid immune response may be reflected by blood repertoires.

Ophthalmopathy patients had moderately to severely active disease, Clinical Activity Score of at least 3, NOSPECS grade of at least 4, and disease duration under 3 months. Patients were excluded if they had other autoimmune diseases, uncontrolled infections, pregnancy or lactation. Clinical symptoms, serum thyroxine, TRAb, thyroid ultrasound and orbital computed tomography formed the basis of the diagnosis. Using Ficoll-Paque density gradient centrifugation, PBMCs were isolated from 9.5 to 10 ml of fresh peripheral blood. Total RNA was extracted with Trizol reagent and quality-checked on an Agilent 2100 Bioanalyzer. The sample taken for sequencing was peripheral blood. This clonotype was sampled from an adult man with Graves' ophthalmopathy.

The CDR3 sequence is CASSRGFGVLETQYF. The DNA is TGTGCCAGCAGCCGGGGTTTTGGGGTTTTAGAGACCCAGTACTTC. This chain is built from TRBV7-9 and TRBJ2-5; the D segment could be TRBD2, given 5 matching bases. CDR1 and CDR2 were assigned from the germline V gene (reference sequence) as SEHNR and FQNEAQ. Reading from cysteine to phenylalanine, the CDR3 counts 15 amino acids. Only the CDR3 part of the read is kept: 45 bases, read in frame from the first base. Relative to germline, V is 5 bases shorter and J is 4 bases shorter, with 17 bases between their ends.